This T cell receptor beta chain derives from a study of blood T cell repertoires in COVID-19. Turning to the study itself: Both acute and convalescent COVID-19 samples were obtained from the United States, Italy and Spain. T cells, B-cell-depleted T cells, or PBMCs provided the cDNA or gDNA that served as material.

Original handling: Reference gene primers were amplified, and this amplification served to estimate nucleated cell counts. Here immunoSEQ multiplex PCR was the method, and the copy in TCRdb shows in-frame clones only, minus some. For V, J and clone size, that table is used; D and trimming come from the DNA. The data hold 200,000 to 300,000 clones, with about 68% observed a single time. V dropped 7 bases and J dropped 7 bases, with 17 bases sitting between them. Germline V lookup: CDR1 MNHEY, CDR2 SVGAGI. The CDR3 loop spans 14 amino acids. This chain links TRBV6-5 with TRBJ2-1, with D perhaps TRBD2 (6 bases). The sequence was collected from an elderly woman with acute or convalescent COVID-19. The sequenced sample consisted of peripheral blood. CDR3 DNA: TGTGCCAGCAAACCAGCGAAAGGGAGGAATGAGCAGTTCTTC. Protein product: CASKPAKGRNEQFF.